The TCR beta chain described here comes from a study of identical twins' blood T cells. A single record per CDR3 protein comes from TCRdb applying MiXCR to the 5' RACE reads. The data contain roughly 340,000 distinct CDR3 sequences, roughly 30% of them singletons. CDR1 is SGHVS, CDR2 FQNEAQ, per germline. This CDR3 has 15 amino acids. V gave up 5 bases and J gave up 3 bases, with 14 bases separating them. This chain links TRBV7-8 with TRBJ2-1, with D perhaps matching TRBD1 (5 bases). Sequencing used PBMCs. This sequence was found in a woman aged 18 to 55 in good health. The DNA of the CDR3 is TGTGCCAGCAGCCTAGGGGATCGACACTACAATGAGCAGTTCTTC. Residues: CASSLGDRHYNEQFF.